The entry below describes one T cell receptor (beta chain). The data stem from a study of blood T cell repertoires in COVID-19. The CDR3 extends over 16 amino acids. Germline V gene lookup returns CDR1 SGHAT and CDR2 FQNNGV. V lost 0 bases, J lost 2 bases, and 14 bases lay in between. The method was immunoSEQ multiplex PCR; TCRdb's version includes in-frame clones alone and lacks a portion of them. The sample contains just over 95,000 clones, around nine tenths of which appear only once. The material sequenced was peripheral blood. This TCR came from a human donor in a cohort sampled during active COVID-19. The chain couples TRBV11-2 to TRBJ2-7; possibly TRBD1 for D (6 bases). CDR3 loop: CASSLDRWGQTYEQYF. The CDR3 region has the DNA TGTGCCAGCAGCTTAGATCGTTGGGGGCAGACCTACGAGCAGTACTTC.